The entry that follows covers one TCR beta chain sequence. Antigen: not known. The record originates from a study of identical twins. TCRdb re-analysed the 5' RACE reads in MiXCR, keeping a single row per CDR3 protein. The table records approximately 1.8 million distinct CDR3 sequences, around a third of them present only once. There are 16 residues in the CDR3. Germline V gene lookup returns CDR1 MGHDK and CDR2 SYGVNS. V trimming: 3 bases; J trimming: 7 bases; junction bases outside the gene matches: 11. Study-level results: Potential partial confounding of zero-insertion analyses by invariant MAIT and iNKT cells was noted. Beta clonotypes that were abundant in cord blood contained fewer insertions, a pattern absent from memory repertoires. Beta out-of-frame sequences showed weaker excess sharing between twins.

The clonotype originates from a newborn girl in good health. The specimen was cord blood. The rearrangement joins TRBV25-1 to TRBJ2-1; 8 bases are shared with TRBD2. The CDR3 DNA sequence: TGTGCCAGCAGTGAGACGGGAGGGGGAGTTGAGAATGAGCAGTTCTTC. As protein: CASSETGGGVENEQFF.